Listed here is a single T cell receptor beta chain. What it binds is not known. These data come from a study of cytomegalovirus exposure and HLA in healthy donors. The CDR3 runs to 14 residues. V gave up 6 bases and J gave up 1 base, with 15 bases separating them. The germline V gene has CDR1 SQVTM and CDR2 ANQGSEA. Notes on the study in general: Researchers left out some V segments, among them TRBV6-2 and TRBV6-3, as indistinguishable. For most TCR beta V segments, an earlier analysis put the productive rate at about 87% or about 30% of the time.

60 Vbeta and 13 Jbeta primers were used in PCR. Clones were read by immunoSEQ multiplex PCR, and TCRdb kept only the in-frame ones, dropping some. This sample's table reports some 31,000 clones. The clonotype comes from a woman aged 40 to 55 in good health and CMV-seropositive. The J gene is TRBJ1-1, the V gene TRBV29-1, with D unresolved. The sample taken for sequencing was PBMCs. The CDR3 DNA reads TGCAGCGTGGGCTTGCAGGCCAGGAACACTGAAGCTTTCTTT. It codes for CSVGLQARNTEAFF.